This T cell receptor (beta chain) came from a study of T cells after yellow fever vaccination. Trimming removed 4 bases from V and 7 bases from J; junction bases left unmatched: 7. Germline V gene sequence: CDR1 MGHRA, CDR2 YSYEKL. The CDR3 has 14 residues. 5'RACE template switching generated TCR cDNA, adding a universal primer site and UMIs. TCRdb called the 5' RACE reads again in MiXCR, with one record for every CDR3 protein. The sample consists of a few hundred thousand distinct CDR3 sequences, around 16% of them appearing once. This chain connects TRBV4-1 to TRBJ1-3; 7 bases map to TRBD1. The receptor was isolated from a man younger than 30 who received the YFV17D yellow fever vaccine. Sample: PBMCs, taken 4 to 6 days after the first yellow fever vaccination. The CDR3 region is CASSLTGTRNTIYF. Here the CDR3 DNA reads TGCGCCAGCAGCCTGACAGGGACACGGAACACCATATATTTT.